One and the same sample provided the 31 T cell receptor beta chains below, sequenced in a study of shared clonotypes between healthy human individuals. This table comes from immunoSEQ multiplex PCR, and its TCRdb copy is limited to in-frame clones, with some not included. Among hundreds of thousands of clones listed, approximately 79% were seen once. Material for sequencing was memory CD4+ T cells sorted from blood. Regarding subset: CD45RA-negative fraction. These TCRs come from a woman aged 25 to 39 in good health.

This clone occurred a few times. This rearrangement joins TRBV5-6 to TRBJ2-2; 7 bases fit TRBD1. CDR1 SGHDT and CDR2 YYEEEE come from the germline V gene. CDR3 length: 13 amino acids. The V gene end was trimmed by 5 bases and the J gene end by 5 bases; junction bases not matched to a gene: 3. The CDR3 loop reads CASRQGTTGELFF. In nucleotides, the CDR3 is TGTGCCAGCAGACAGGGGACGACCGGGGAGCTGTTTTTT.

The V and J genes are TRBV28 and TRBJ2-1, with 8 bases matching TRBD2. V lost 7 bases to trimming and J lost 3 bases; unmatched junction nucleotides: 8. This CDR3 is 15 amino acids long. CDR1 is MDHEN and CDR2 is SYDVKM in the germline V gene. CDR3 DNA sequence: TGTGCCAGCACCCACGGGCTAGCGGGCTACAATGAGCAGTTCTTC. It is translated as CASTHGLAGYNEQFF.

The genes are TRBV28 and TRBJ2-1, with 9 bases that match TRBD2. Germline CDR1 reads MDHEN; CDR2 reads SYDVKM. The CDR3 is made up of 13 amino acids. The junction had 5 bases not matched to a gene; V was cut back by 9 bases and J by 5 bases. Here the CDR3 DNA reads TGTGCCAGAGCGGGGGGTTTCGACAATGAGCAGTTCTTC. Residues: CARAGGFDNEQFF.

The chain combines TRBV5-4 with TRBJ1-2, with TRBD1 as a possible D gene (5 bases). Trimming stripped 1 base from V and 4 bases from J, with 14 bases between. The CDR3 extends over 15 amino acids. CDR1 is SGHNT and CDR2 is YYREEE in the germline V gene (reference sequence). In DNA form, the CDR3 reads TGTGCCAGCAGCTTGCCTGGGGAGAGGGGCTATGGCTACACCTTC. Translated: CASSLPGERGYGYTF.

V usage is TRBV14 and J usage is TRBJ2-2; TRBD2 agrees at 8 bases. The CDR3 length is 15 residues. Germline CDR1 is SGHDN and CDR2 is FVKESK. The V and J ends lost 4 bases and 14 bases, in that order; junction bases with no gene match: 15. CDR3 loop: CASSRGLVSSVGLFF. For the CDR3, the DNA is TGTGCCAGCAGCCGGGGACTAGTTTCTTCGGTGGGACTGTTTTTT.

The chain carries TRBV5-8 and TRBJ2-2, with D perhaps given as TRBD1 or TRBD2 (5 bases each). V shed 2 bases and J shed 7 bases, with 15 bases lying between them. The CDR3 consists of 15 residues. The V gene's germline CDR1 is SGHTS and CDR2 YDEGEE. CDR3 region: CASSFGTDEYGELFF. DNA for the CDR3: TGTGCCAGCAGCTTCGGGACGGATGAATACGGGGAGCTGTTTTTT. The full variable domain, rest sourced from reference TRBV5-8 and TRBJ2-2, is EAGVTQSPTHLIKTRGQQATLRCSPISGHTSVYWYQQALGLGLQFLLWYDEGEERNRGNFPPRFSGRQFPNYSSELNVNALELEDSALYLCASSFGTDEYGELFFGEGSRLTVL.

This clone came up a few times. The rearrangement uses TRBV7-9 and TRBJ1-1; no reliable D call. The CDR3 runs 15 residues. Between the trimmed V and J ends, which lost 5 bases and 4 bases, there was a span of 17 bases. Looked up from germline, CDR1 is SEHNR and CDR2 is FQNEAQ (reference sequence). The CDR3 loop reads CASSKNEVLGTEAFF. The DNA of the CDR3 is TGTGCCAGCAGCAAAAATGAGGTTCTTGGCACTGAAGCTTTCTTT.

This clone was found many times. The gene calls are TRBV27 and TRBJ2-5; TRBD2 is a possible D gene (5 bases). The CDR3 is 16 amino acids. The V gene lost 2 bases and the J gene lost 1 base, with 14 bases spanning the gap. From germline, CDR1 is MNHEY and CDR2 SMNVEV (reference sequence). The CDR3 DNA is TGTGCCAGCAGTTTAAGGTGGGAGAGATTCCAAGAGACCCAGTACTTC. Amino acid sequence: CASSLRWERFQETQYF.

This sequence joins TRBV19 and TRBJ2-1; 9 bases fit TRBD2. CDR3 length equals 16 residues. CDR1 and CDR2 (germline): LNHDA, SQIVND (reference sequence). The V gene end was trimmed by 6 bases and the J gene end by 5 bases; junction bases not matched to a gene: 11. CDR3 residues: CASSRLGGRANNEQFF. CDR3 nucleotides: TGTGCCAGTAGCCGCCTGGGCGGGAGGGCGAACAATGAGCAGTTCTTC.

The rearrangement links TRBV5-1 to TRBJ2-2, with 7 bases matching TRBD2. The CDR3 has 15 amino acids. V was clipped by 6 bases and J by 7 bases; unmatched bases: 12. From germline, CDR1 is SGHRS and CDR2 YFSETQ. The CDR3 here is CASKEGRAPGGELFF. For the CDR3, the DNA is TGCGCCAGCAAGGAGGGGAGGGCCCCCGGCGGGGAGCTGTTTTTT. The variable domain in full, with the rest retrieved from reference TRBV5-1 and TRBJ2-2, is KAGVTQTPRYLIKTRGQQVTLSCSPISGHRSVSWYQQTPGQGLQFLFEYFSETQRNKGNFPGRFSGRQFSNSRSEMNVSTLELGDSALYLCASKEGRAPGGELFFGEGSRLTVL.

A remark on this clone: Distinct nucleotide sequences in the sample also encode this CDR3. The chain couples TRBV7-9 to TRBJ1-1; D perhaps matches TRBD1 (5 bases). The V gene's germline CDR1 is SEHNR and CDR2 FQNEAQ (reference sequence). The CDR3 covers 14 residues. V lost 5 bases and J 0 bases, leaving 10 bases between the germline ends. CDR3 in DNA: TGTGCCAGCAGCCCGGGGCTTTTGAACACTGAAGCTTTCTTT. Amino acids: CASSPGLLNTEAFF.

The chain has TRBV6-5 and TRBJ1-2; D might be TRBD1 (5 bases). The CDR3 is made up of 13 amino acids. The germline V and J ends were trimmed by 10 bases and 4 bases, with 16 bases remaining between them. Germline V gene data show CDR1 as MNHEY and CDR2 as SVGAGI. CDR3 loop: CATAPGGSYGYTF. The CDR3 bases are TGTGCCACAGCTCCCGGGGGGTCCTATGGCTACACCTTC.

The chain links TRBV2 to TRBJ1-4, with D unresolved. The CDR3 length is 14 residues. Germline V lookup: CDR1 SNHLY, CDR2 FYNNEI. Deletions cut 2 bases from V and 7 bases from J, with 11 bases between. The CDR3 DNA is TGTGCCAGCAGTGAATACCGAACGGGTGAAAAACTGTTTTTT. Translating it yields CASSEYRTGEKLFF.

The chain combines TRBV5-1 with TRBJ2-1; TRBD1 aligns across 8 bases. This CDR3 contains 14 residues. Germline lookup yields CDR1 SGHRS and CDR2 YFSETQ. With V trimmed by 4 bases and J by 4 bases, 4 bases remained unmatched. This chain's CDR3 is CASSETGVYNEQFF. The CDR3 DNA reads TGCGCCAGCAGCGAGACAGGGGTTTACAATGAGCAGTTCTTC.

This clone occurred many times. This chain links TRBV5-1 with TRBJ2-2; 9 bases are shared with TRBD2. This CDR3 comprises 16 residues. The junction had 8 bases not matched to a gene; V was cut back by 0 bases and J by 8 bases. In germline, CDR1 is SGHRS, CDR2 YFSETQ. The CDR3 sequence: CASSLGIAGASGELFF. The DNA of the CDR3 is TGCGCCAGCAGCTTGGGAATAGCGGGAGCGTCTGGGGAGCTGTTTTTT.

In the case of this clone: The sample contains more than one DNA sequence encoding this CDR3. The rearrangement uses TRBV5-1 and TRBJ1-4, with D unclear. Germline CDR1 reads SGHRS; CDR2 reads YFSETQ. The V end lost 0 bases, the J end lost 5 bases, and 5 bases lay between the germline ends. The CDR3 runs 13 residues. CDR3 amino acids: CASSLVANEKLFF. The DNA of the CDR3 is TGCGCCAGCAGCTTGGTTGCCAATGAAAAACTGTTTTTT.

V usage is TRBV5-4 and J usage is TRBJ1-2; D gene unclear. Looked up from germline, CDR1 is SGHNT and CDR2 is YYREEE (reference sequence). The length of the CDR3 is 13 residues. Trimming took off 4 bases at V and 6 bases at J, with 13 bases between the two ends. The CDR3 loop is CASSQQQIDGYTF. DNA for the CDR3: TGTGCCAGCAGCCAACAACAGATTGATGGCTACACCTTC.

There are a few counts of this clone. The J gene is TRBJ2-3, the V gene TRBV18, with D perhaps TRBD2 (5 bases). Per germline, CDR1 KGHSH and CDR2 LQKENI. Trimming pared 2 bases from V and 3 bases from J, leaving 12 bases between. The CDR3 consists of 15 residues. CDR3 residues: CASSPTVGGTDTQYF. The CDR3 DNA is TGTGCCAGCTCACCAACGGTTGGCGGGACAGATACGCAGTATTTT.

The V call is TRBV10-2, the J call TRBJ2-7; D call uncertain. V was cut by 4 bases and J by 3 bases, with 4 bases left in between. The CDR3 runs 11 residues. Germline-derived CDR1 and CDR2 are WSHSY and SAAADI. The CDR3 loop reads CASSASYEQYF. The CDR3, as DNA: TGCGCCAGCAGTGCTAGCTACGAGCAGTACTTC.

The rearrangement links TRBV6-4 to TRBJ1-1, with unresolved D. Germline CDR1 and CDR2: MRHNA and SNTAGT. The CDR3 has 11 amino acids. V shed 3 bases and J shed 5 bases, with 4 bases lying between them. The CDR3 reads CASSEWTEAFF. DNA of the CDR3: TGTGCCAGCAGTGAGTGGACTGAAGCTTTCTTT.

The rearrangement uses TRBV28 and TRBJ2-3, with a tentative D call TRBD1 (5 bases). From germline, CDR1 is MDHEN and CDR2 SYDVKM. The CDR3 contains 15 residues. V was trimmed by 3 bases and J by 1 base, leaving 11 bases between them. Here the CDR3 reads CASSFGVGGTDTQYF. The CDR3 nucleotides are TGTGCCAGCAGTTTTGGGGTAGGGGGCACAGATACGCAGTATTTT.

The rearrangement uses TRBV28 and TRBJ1-2; D perhaps matches TRBD1 (5 bases). With 6 bases removed from V and 8 bases from J, the gap between germline ends came to 19 bases. Germline assignment: CDR1 MDHEN and CDR2 SYDVKM. There are 14 residues in the CDR3. This chain's CDR3 is CASSSGGASVGYTF. As DNA, the CDR3 is TGTGCCAGCAGCTCAGGAGGGGCCTCTGTCGGCTACACCTTC.

The genes are TRBV19 and TRBJ2-2, with TRBD2 matching 9 bases. V lost 3 bases to trimming and J lost 4 bases; unmatched junction nucleotides: 12. The CDR3 has 18 residues. Germline assignment: CDR1 LNHDA and CDR2 SQIVND (reference sequence). The CDR3 coding sequence is TGTGCCAGTAGTATTTGGCTAGCGGGGAGGTCGGGCACCGGGGAGCTGTTTTTT. The encoded protein is CASSIWLAGRSGTGELFF.

This chain links TRBV7-9 with TRBJ2-1, with TRBD2 matching over 11 bases. Germline assignment: CDR1 SEHNR and CDR2 FQNEAQ (reference sequence). V trimming: 1 base; J trimming: 5 bases; junction bases outside the gene matches: 4. The CDR3 runs to 16 residues. CDR3 DNA sequence: TGTGCCAGCAGCTTAGTACTAGCGGGAGTGCACAATGAGCAGTTCTTC. It yields the protein CASSLVLAGVHNEQFF. The full variable domain, completed using reference TRBV7-9 and TRBJ2-1, is DTGVSQNPRHKITKRGQNVTFRCDPISEHNRLYWYRQTLGQGPEFLTYFQNEAQLEKSRLLSDRFSAERPKGSFSTLEIQRTEQGDSAMYLCASSLVLAGVHNEQFFGPGTRLTVL.

This clone was seen just once. The rearrangement links TRBV11-2 to TRBJ1-1, with D uncertain. There are 15 residues in the CDR3. Trimming cost V 2 bases and J 0 bases, with 10 bases left between them. Germline V gives CDR1 SGHAT, CDR2 FQNNGV. The CDR3 loop is CASSLHLQLNTEAFF. CDR3 nucleotide sequence: TGTGCCAGCAGCTTACATTTACAGCTGAACACTGAAGCTTTCTTT.

The chain recombines TRBV30 with TRBJ1-2; TRBD1 might be the D (6 bases). In germline, CDR1 is GTSNPN, CDR2 SVGIG (reference sequence). V lost 3 bases and J 3 bases, leaving 29 bases between the germline ends. This CDR3 is 19 amino acids long. The CDR3 reads CAWRGDNWMTRLNYYGYTF. The CDR3, as DNA: TGTGCCTGGAGAGGGGACAATTGGATGACACGACTTAACTACTATGGCTACACCTTC. The entire variable domain, with the rest obtained from reference TRBV30 and TRBJ1-2, is as follows: SQTIHQWPATLVQPVGSPLSLECTVEGTSNPNLYWYRQAAGRGLQLLFYSVGIGQISSEVPQNLSASRPQDRQFILSSKKLLLSDSGFYLCAWRGDNWMTRLNYYGYTFGSGTRLTVV.

The chain carries TRBV5-5 and TRBJ2-7, with D perhaps TRBD1 or TRBD2 (5 bases each). Trimming pared 4 bases from V and 2 bases from J, leaving 16 bases between. The germline V gene encodes CDR1 SGHKS and CDR2 YYEKEE (reference sequence). This CDR3 is 15 amino acids long. The DNA of the CDR3 is TGTGCCAGCAGCCCCATCCCTCGGGACCCCTACGAGCAGTACTTC. Translated, it gives CASSPIPRDPYEQYF.

A single count supports this clone. CDR3 protein: CASSSGTSGSMETQYF. In DNA form, the CDR3 reads TGCGCCAGCAGCTCCGGGACTAGCGGGAGTATGGAGACCCAGTACTTC. This chain uses TRBV5-1 with TRBJ2-5; TRBD2 agrees at 14 bases. J was trimmed by 5 bases and V by 3 bases; bases with no gene match: 6. This CDR3 is 16 amino acids long. Germline V gene sequence: CDR1 SGHRS, CDR2 YFSETQ.

The CDR3 here is CASTFPDRGSPDTQYF. CDR3 DNA: TGTGCCAGCACCTTCCCGGACAGGGGATCTCCAGATACGCAGTATTTT. The V gene is TRBV7-9, the J gene TRBJ2-3; 9 bases are a match to TRBD1. V dropped 7 bases and J dropped 4; count of bases not matched to a gene: 12. Per the germline V gene, CDR1 is SEHNR and CDR2 is FQNEAQ (reference sequence). The CDR3 has 16 amino acids.

This clone was recorded only once. The chain employs TRBV7-3 and TRBJ2-2; D may be TRBD2 (6 bases). This CDR3 spans 14 amino acids. Germline assignment: CDR1 SGHTA and CDR2 FQGTGA. V gave up 5 bases and J gave up 6 bases, with 13 bases separating them. The CDR3 bases are TGTGCCAGCAGCCCACGACTAGTGTCCGGGGAGCTGTTTTTT. Translated, it gives CASSPRLVSGELFF.

The chain uses TRBV5-4 and TRBJ2-7; TRBD2 matches at 7 bases. Germline V gene data show CDR1 as SGHNT and CDR2 as YYREEE (reference sequence). This CDR3 contains 16 residues. The V and J ends lost 0 bases and 2 bases, in that order; junction bases with no gene match: 8. CDR3 loop: CASSLEASGPPYEQYF. The CDR3 bases are TGTGCCAGCAGCTTGGAGGCTAGCGGCCCCCCCTACGAGCAGTACTTC.